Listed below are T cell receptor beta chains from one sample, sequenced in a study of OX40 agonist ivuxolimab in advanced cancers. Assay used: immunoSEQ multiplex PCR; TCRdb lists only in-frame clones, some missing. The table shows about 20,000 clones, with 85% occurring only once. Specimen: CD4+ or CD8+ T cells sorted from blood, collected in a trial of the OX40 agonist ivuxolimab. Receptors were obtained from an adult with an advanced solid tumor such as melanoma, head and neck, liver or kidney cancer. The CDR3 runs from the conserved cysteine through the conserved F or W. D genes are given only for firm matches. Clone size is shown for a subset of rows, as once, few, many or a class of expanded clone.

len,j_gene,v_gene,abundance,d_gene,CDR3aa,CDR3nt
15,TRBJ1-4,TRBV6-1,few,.,CASSRYYPSNEKLFF,TGTGCCAGCAGCCGCTATTACCCCTCTAATGAAAAACTGTTTTTT
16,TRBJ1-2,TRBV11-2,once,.,CASSLNAGVAYEGYTF,TGTGCCAGCAGCTTGAACGCAGGGGTGGCGTATGAAGGCTACACCTTC
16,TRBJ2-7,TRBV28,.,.,CASSPRPAGAAYEQYF,TGTGCCAGCAGTCCCCGGCCGGCGGGGGCTGCCTACGAGCAGTACTTC
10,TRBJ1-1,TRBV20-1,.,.,CSARVTEAFF,TGCAGTGCTAGAGTCACTGAAGCTTTCTTT
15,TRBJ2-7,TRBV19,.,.,CASSLGGGSPYEQYF,TGTGCCAGTAGCCTGGGCGGGGGCAGCCCCTACGAGCAGTACTTC
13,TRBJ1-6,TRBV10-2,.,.,CASSETGNSPLHF,TGCGCCAGCAGTGAGACGGGGAATTCACCCCTCCACTTT
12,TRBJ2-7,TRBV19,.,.,CASTDNLYEQYF,TGTGCCAGTACCGATAATCTATACGAGCAGTACTTC
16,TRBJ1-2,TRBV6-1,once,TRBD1,CASSEAWDRGNYGYTF,TGTGCCAGCAGTGAAGCGTGGGACAGGGGTAACTATGGCTACACCTTC
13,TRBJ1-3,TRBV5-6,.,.,CASSLEGGNTIYF,TGTGCCAGCAGCTTGGAGGGAGGAAACACCATATATTTT
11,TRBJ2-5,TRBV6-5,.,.,CATDRTGTQYF,TGTGCCACCGACAGGACCGGGACCCAGTACTTC
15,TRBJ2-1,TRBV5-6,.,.,CASSLSDYSYNEQFF,TGTGCCAGCAGCTTGAGTGACTATTCCTACAATGAGCAGTTCTTC
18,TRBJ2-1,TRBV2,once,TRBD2,CASPGGSWGGSSYNEQFF,TGTGCCAGCCCGGGAGGGTCCTGGGGGGGGAGCTCCTACAATGAGCAGTTCTTC
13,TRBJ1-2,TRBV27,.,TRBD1,CASRDRVVDGYTF,TGTGCCAGCCGCGACAGGGTGGTAGATGGCTACACCTTC
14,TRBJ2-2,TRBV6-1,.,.,CASNRRVNTGELFF,TGTGCCAGCAACAGGAGGGTGAACACCGGGGAGCTGTTTTTT
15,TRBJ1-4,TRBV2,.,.,CASNNYRLASEKLFF,TGTGCCAGCAATAACTACAGATTGGCTAGTGAAAAACTGTTTTTT
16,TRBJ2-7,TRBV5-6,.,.,CASSSGGTDFSYEQYF,TGTGCCAGCAGCAGCGGTGGGACCGATTTCTCCTACGAGCAGTACTTC
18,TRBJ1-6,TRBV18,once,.,CASSPMDVRNSYNSPLHF,TGTGCCAGCTCACCAATGGACGTAAGGAACTCCTATAATTCACCCCTCCACTTT
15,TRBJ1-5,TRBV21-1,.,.,CASSKALRVKEPQHF,TGTGCCAGCAGCAAAGCGCTCAGGGTCAAAGAGCCCCAGCATTTT
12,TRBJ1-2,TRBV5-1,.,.,CASSTRAGGYTF,TGCGCCAGCAGCACCCGGGCGGGTGGCTACACCTTC
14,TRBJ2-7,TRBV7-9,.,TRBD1,CASSFGTVSYEQYF,TGTGCCAGCAGCTTCGGGACAGTCTCCTACGAGCAGTACTTC
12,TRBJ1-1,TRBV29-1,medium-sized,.,CSVPTRNTEAFF,TGCAGCGTCCCAACGAGGAACACTGAAGCTTTCTTT
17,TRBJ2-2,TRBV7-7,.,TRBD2,CASSLRTSGPNTGELFF,TGTGCCAGCAGCTTAAGGACTAGCGGGCCGAACACCGGGGAGCTGTTTTTT
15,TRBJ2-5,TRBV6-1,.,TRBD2,CASSDTSGGAETQYF,TGTGCCAGCAGTGATACTAGCGGGGGGGCCGAGACCCAGTACTTC
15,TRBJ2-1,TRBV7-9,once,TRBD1,CASSPRTGSYNEQFF,TGTGCCAGCAGCCCTAGGACAGGCTCCTACAATGAGCAGTTCTTC
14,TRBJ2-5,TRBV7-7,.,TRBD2,CASSRTTGGETQYF,TGTGCCAGCAGCCGAACGACGGGAGGAGAGACCCAGTACTTC
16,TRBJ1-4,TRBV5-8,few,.,CASSLPGASTNEKLFF,TGTGCCAGCAGCTTACCAGGGGCCTCAACTAATGAAAAACTGTTTTTT
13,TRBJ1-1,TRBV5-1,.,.,CASSFGTNTEAFF,TGCGCCAGCAGCTTTGGGACGAACACTGAAGCTTTCTTT
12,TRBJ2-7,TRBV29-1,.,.,CSILRDPGEQYF,TGCAGCATCCTCCGGGACCCAGGGGAGCAGTACTTC
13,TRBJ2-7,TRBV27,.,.,CASRTGLTYEQYF,TGTGCCAGCAGGACAGGACTTACCTACGAGCAGTACTTC
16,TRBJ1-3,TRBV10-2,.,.,CASSADSPSSGNTIYF,TGCGCCAGCAGTGCCGACAGCCCGAGCTCTGGAAACACCATATATTTT
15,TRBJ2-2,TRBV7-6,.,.,CASSSDRGPTGELFF,TGTGCCAGCAGCTCCGACCGGGGGCCCACCGGGGAGCTGTTTTTT
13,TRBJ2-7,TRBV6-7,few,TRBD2,CASSPGTSVEQYF,TGTGCCAGCAGCCCCGGGACTAGCGTTGAGCAGTACTTC
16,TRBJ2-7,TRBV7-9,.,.,CASSLNLDSLYEEQYF,TGTGCCAGCAGCTTAAACTTGGACAGCCTCTACGAAGAGCAGTACTTC
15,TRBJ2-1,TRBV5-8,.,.,CASSFGGPSYNEQFF,TGTGCCAGCAGCTTTGGGGGACCCTCCTACAATGAGCAGTTCTTC
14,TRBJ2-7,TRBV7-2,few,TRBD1,CASSFGTGSIEQYF,TGTGCCAGCAGCTTCGGGACAGGGTCGATCGAGCAGTACTTC
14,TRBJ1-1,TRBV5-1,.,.,CASSLEWGETEAFF,TGCGCCAGCAGCTTGGAGTGGGGAGAGACTGAAGCTTTCTTT
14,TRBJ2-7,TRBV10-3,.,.,CAISESLGNYEQYF,TGTGCCATCAGTGAGTCTCTAGGGAACTACGAGCAGTACTTC
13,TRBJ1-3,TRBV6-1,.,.,CAILFRSGNTIYF,TGTGCCATCCTGTTCCGGTCTGGAAACACCATATATTTT
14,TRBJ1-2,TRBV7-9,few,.,CASSLTDMDYGYTF,TGTGCCAGCAGCTTAACGGATATGGACTATGGCTACACCTTC
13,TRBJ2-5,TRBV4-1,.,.,CASSQDMEETQYF,TGCGCCAGCAGCCAAGATATGGAGGAGACCCAGTACTTC
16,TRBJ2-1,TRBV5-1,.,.,CASSSQQELPNNEQFF,TGCGCCAGCAGCTCCCAACAAGAACTTCCGAACAATGAGCAGTTCTTC